The T cell receptor beta chain under discussion was sequenced for a study of T cell responses to AZD1222 COVID-19 vaccine. Sequencing used immunoSEQ multiplex PCR; TCRdb keeps in-frame clones, though not all of them. This repertoire shows about 140,000 clones, approximately 90% found once; its top ten account for around 1.5%. Trimming removed 7 bases from V and 6 bases from J; junction bases left unmatched: 16. The germline CDR1 and CDR2 sequences are SEHNR and FQNEAQ (reference sequence). This CDR3 has 16 residues. This sequence joins TRBV7-9 and TRBJ2-3, with 7 bases that match TRBD2. This sequence was found in an adult in good health. Sequencing was performed on peripheral blood, taken on day 0 of AZD1222 vaccination. The CDR3 DNA follows: TGTGCCAGCATCCGGACTGGCGGGGGAGCGGGCGATACGCAGTATTTT. Translated, it gives CASIRTGGGAGDTQYF.